The rows below give T cell receptor beta chains drawn from one sample of a study of blood T cells in healthy people across ages. One entry per CDR3 protein results from TCRdb running MiXCR on the 5' RACE reads. The sample carries 1.5 million to 2 million distinct CDR3 sequences, almost 35% recorded once. Material for sequencing was blood. These receptors all come from a woman aged 30 to 39 in good health. CDR3s include the opening cysteine and the closing phenylalanine or tryptophan.

j_call: TRBJ2-3
v_call: TRBV20-1
cdr3_aa: CSAEVRDTQYF

j_call: TRBJ1-5
v_call: TRBV15
cdr3_aa: CATSRDWAGHSNQPQHF

j_call: TRBJ2-1
v_call: TRBV6-6
cdr3_aa: CASSPGGGLGVWNEQFF

j_call: TRBJ1-4
v_call: TRBV5-1
cdr3_aa: CASRRQGASEKLFF

j_call: TRBJ2-7
v_call: TRBV20-1
cdr3_aa: CSAPRTGLDEQYF

j_call: TRBJ2-7
v_call: TRBV12-3/TRBV12-4
cdr3_aa: CASSNGQEGVYEQYF

j_call: TRBJ2-1
v_call: TRBV30
cdr3_aa: CAWSLVHSEQFF

j_call: TRBJ2-1
v_call: TRBV3-1
cdr3_aa: CASSRLESYNEQFF

j_call: TRBJ1-5
v_call: TRBV7-9
cdr3_aa: CASSVQGSNQPQHF

j_call: TRBJ2-3
v_call: TRBV20-1
cdr3_aa: CSTRTSGGTSSRDTQYF

j_call: TRBJ2-3
v_call: TRBV5-1
cdr3_aa: CASSLARTSGDTQYF

j_call: TRBJ2-7
v_call: TRBV5-6
cdr3_aa: CASSSSQGVFSYEQYF

j_call: TRBJ2-2
v_call: TRBV7-9
cdr3_aa: CASRPGQGVTGELFF

j_call: TRBJ2-1
v_call: TRBV6-2/TRBV6-3
cdr3_aa: CASRTGGYLYNEQFF

j_call: TRBJ1-5
v_call: TRBV21-1
cdr3_aa: CAPGPPKGQPQHF

j_call: TRBJ2-3
v_call: TRBV28
cdr3_aa: CASSLLGTGTDTQYF

j_call: TRBJ1-3
v_call: TRBV20-1
cdr3_aa: CSARQSRGLGNTIYF

j_call: TRBJ1-1
v_call: TRBV29-1
cdr3_aa: CSVKGSPYTEAFF

j_call: TRBJ1-1
v_call: TRBV18
cdr3_aa: CASSLQGQNTEAFF

j_call: TRBJ1-1
v_call: TRBV13
cdr3_aa: CASSPRSEMNTEAFF

j_call: TRBJ2-4
v_call: TRBV5-5
cdr3_aa: CASSNHLENTQYF

j_call: TRBJ2-2
v_call: TRBV15
cdr3_aa: CATSRSGGASGELFF

j_call: TRBJ2-1
v_call: TRBV9
cdr3_aa: CASSVEPNYNEQFF

j_call: TRBJ2-1
v_call: TRBV27
cdr3_aa: CASSMLDSSSYNEQFF

j_call: TRBJ2-6
v_call: TRBV20-1
cdr3_aa: CSASMGTGANVLTF

j_call: TRBJ2-3
v_call: TRBV6-2/TRBV6-3
cdr3_aa: CATKPPGRPSTDTQYF

j_call: TRBJ2-7
v_call: TRBV27
cdr3_aa: CASSLLGARYEQYF

j_call: TRBJ1-5
v_call: TRBV5-4
cdr3_aa: CATSQQGLDQPQHF